One sample yielded the 22 T cell receptor beta chains listed below, sequenced in a study of OX40 agonist ivuxolimab in advanced cancers. TCRdb keeps only in-frame clones here, not all; method: immunoSEQ multiplex PCR. This table holds 75,000 to 90,000 clones, around 90% found once. Here the sequenced sample was CD4+ or CD8+ T cells sorted from blood, taken in a trial of the OX40 agonist ivuxolimab. These TCRs come from an adult with an advanced solid tumor such as melanoma, head and neck, liver or kidney cancer.

The V and J genes are TRBV27 and TRBJ1-2; D remains unclear. CDR1 MNHEY and CDR2 SMNVEV come from the germline V gene (reference sequence). The V end was cut by 1 base, the J end by 4 bases, with 19 bases between. This CDR3 is built from 17 residues. In DNA, the CDR3 is TGTGCCAGCAGTTTATACCCCCCCCAAGTGGCAGGCTATGGCTACACCTTC. Encoded protein: CASSLYPPQVAGYGYTF.

This clone was detected once. V usage is TRBV2 and J usage is TRBJ1-1, with D unresolved. The CDR3 is 13 residues long. From germline, CDR1 is SNHLY and CDR2 FYNNEI. Trimming shortened V by 3 bases and J by 2 bases, and 7 bases separated the two germline ends. CDR3 sequence reads: CASSDEGNTEAFF. Here the CDR3 DNA reads TGTGCCAGCAGTGATGAGGGAAACACTGAAGCTTTCTTT.

The V gene is TRBV10-2, the J gene TRBJ2-1; D unclear. V was cut by 1 base and J by 0 bases, with 10 bases left in between. Looked up from germline, CDR1 is WSHSY and CDR2 is SAAADI. The CDR3 is 16 amino acids. The CDR3 reads CASSEFRFNSYNEQFF. The CDR3 DNA reads TGCGCCAGCAGTGAGTTTCGGTTCAACTCCTACAATGAGCAGTTCTTC.

The CDR3 nucleotides are TGTGCCAGCAGCCAAAGTCCGGACAGCCTAAGAGGAGCTTTCTTT. Encoded protein: CASSQSPDSLRGAFF. The rearrangement links TRBV11-2 to TRBJ1-1; a weak D match, TRBD1 (6 bases). The CDR3 has 15 amino acids. V was clipped by 5 bases and J by 10 bases, with 23 bases between them. Per germline, CDR1 SGHAT and CDR2 FQNNGV.

The count of this clone is one. V usage is TRBV6-5 and J usage is TRBJ1-2, with 7 bases that match TRBD1. V lost 1 base to trimming and J lost 4 bases; unmatched junction nucleotides: 3. This CDR3 contains 14 residues. Germline CDR1 is MNHEY and CDR2 is SVGAGI. This chain's CDR3 is CASSYYTGVYGYTF. The CDR3 DNA reads TGTGCCAGCAGTTACTACACAGGGGTCTATGGCTACACCTTC.

This chain links TRBV28 with TRBJ1-4; 8 nucleotides match TRBD1. This CDR3 comprises 15 residues. V dropped 7 bases and J dropped 4; count of bases not matched to a gene: 8. Germline V CDR1 and CDR2: MDHEN, SYDVKM. Here the CDR3 reads CASTPGGYLNEKLFF. DNA for the CDR3: TGTGCCAGCACCCCAGGGGGCTATCTTAATGAAAAACTGTTTTTT.

V gene TRBV7-6 combines with J gene TRBJ2-1; D is possibly TRBD1 (6 bases). CDR3 size: 15 residues. Between the trimmed V and J ends, which lost 1 base and 6 bases, there was a span of 13 bases. Per germline, CDR1 SGHVS and CDR2 FNYEAQ. The CDR3: CASSLGWSGVNEQFF. Written as DNA, the CDR3 is TGTGCCAGCAGCTTAGGATGGTCAGGGGTCAATGAGCAGTTCTTC.

This rearrangement joins TRBV19 to TRBJ2-3, with 8 bases aligning to TRBD2. CDR3 length equals 14 residues. Germline V gene lookup returns CDR1 LNHDA and CDR2 SQIVND (reference sequence). The ends lost 7 bases at V and 1 base at J; junction bases unmatched: 4. Written as DNA, the CDR3 is TGTGCCAGTAAGGCTAGCGGGCGCACAGATACGCAGTATTTT. Protein sequence: CASKASGRTDTQYF.

The chain uses TRBV14 and TRBJ2-1; perhaps TRBD1 as D (6 bases). The CDR3 contains 15 residues. The germline gives CDR1 SGHDN, CDR2 FVKESK. The V and J ends lost 0 bases and 4 bases respectively, with 10 bases between them. The CDR3 region has the DNA TGTGCCAGCAGCCAAGATGGGGGCAGGTACAATGAGCAGTTCTTC. It encodes CASSQDGGRYNEQFF.

This rearrangement joins TRBV7-8 to TRBJ2-5, with 10 bases matching TRBD2. V lost 5 bases and J lost 4; bases outside the gene matches: 19. This CDR3 is 19 amino acids long. Germline lookup yields CDR1 SGHVS and CDR2 FQNEAQ. CDR3 sequence (DNA): TGTGCCAGCAGCCTTAGATTCCCTAGCGGGGGCCCGAGGGGAGAGACCCAGTACTTC. Amino acids: CASSLRFPSGGPRGETQYF.

The chain has TRBV5-1 and TRBJ1-1; D is possibly TRBD1 (5 bases). CDR1 is SGHRS, CDR2 YFSETQ, per germline. This CDR3 is built from 14 residues. Trimming stripped 0 bases from V and 4 bases from J, with 10 bases between. The DNA of the CDR3 is TGCGCCAGCAGCTTGGAAACAGGACTCACTGAAGCTTTCTTT. The encoded protein is CASSLETGLTEAFF.

This chain uses TRBV30 with TRBJ2-3; D not resolved. V dropped 1 base and J dropped 1 base, with 6 bases sitting between them. The CDR3 is 13 residues long. Germline CDR1 and CDR2: GTSNPN and SVGIG (reference sequence). The CDR3 coding sequence is TGTGCCTGGAGTGGGACGCGCACAGATACGCAGTATTTT. This gives the protein CAWSGTRTDTQYF.

The CDR3 nucleotides are TGCGCCAGCAGAGCCAGGGCGGGGGAGAGGGAGCAGTACTTC. It translates to CASRARAGEREQYF. V and J are TRBV4-1 and TRBJ2-7, with 7 bases aligning to TRBD2. V was pared by 6 bases and J by 7 bases, with 12 bases of the junction left unmatched. CDR3 size: 14 residues. Germline-derived CDR1 and CDR2 are MGHRA and YSYEKL.

The CDR3 loop reads CASSIGTAREELFF. The CDR3 nucleotides read TGTGCCAGCAGTATAGGGACAGCTCGAGAGGAACTGTTTTTT. The chain couples TRBV5-4 to TRBJ1-4, with TRBD1 identical over 7 bases. Germline V gene data show CDR1 as SGHNT and CDR2 as YYREEE (reference sequence). After removal of 5 bases from V and 12 bases from J, the junction contained 13 bases not matched to a gene. The CDR3 is made up of 14 amino acids.

The V and J genes are TRBV6-1 and TRBJ1-5, with D uncertain. Germline V gene sequence: CDR1 MNHNS, CDR2 SASEGT. The CDR3 has 10 amino acids. The V and J ends lost 1 base and 12 bases respectively, with 4 bases between them. CDR3 residues: CASSEGDQHF. CDR3 DNA sequence: TGTGCCAGCAGTGAAGGCGACCAGCATTTT.

The J gene is TRBJ1-1, the V gene TRBV6-1; TRBD1 might be the D (5 bases). Trimming cost V 2 bases and J 10 bases, with 11 bases left between them. Germline V gene sequence: CDR1 MNHNS, CDR2 SASEGT. The CDR3 totals 12 residues. CDR3 in DNA: TGTGCCAGCAGTGAAAGGGCAGGGTTAGCTTTCTTT. Amino acid sequence: CASSERAGLAFF.

The chain links TRBV7-2 to TRBJ2-2; the match to TRBD2 covers 9 bases. Trimming removed 0 bases from V and 4 bases from J; junction bases left unmatched: 6. The CDR3 consists of 17 residues. The germline V gene encodes CDR1 SGHTA and CDR2 FQGNSA. CDR3 loop: CASSLANLAGVTGELFF. In DNA, the CDR3 is TGTGCCAGCAGCTTAGCGAATTTAGCGGGAGTCACCGGGGAGCTGTTTTTT.

J is TRBJ2-3 and V is TRBV9, with no clear D. Trimming removed 0 bases at V and 2 bases at J, with 10 bases between. This CDR3 region has 15 residues. CDR1 is SGDLS, CDR2 YYNGEE, per germline. CDR3: CASSVDWVSTDTQYF. The CDR3 DNA sequence: TGTGCCAGCAGCGTAGATTGGGTCTCCACAGATACGCAGTATTTT.

The genes are TRBV18 and TRBJ2-5; 9 nucleotides agree with TRBD1. With the DNA end fitting TRBJ2-7 better, the J assignment may be wrong. The CDR3 consists of 14 residues. Germline values: CDR1 KGHSH, CDR2 LQKENI. CDR3 nucleotide sequence: TGTGCCAGCTCACCTCGACAGGACAGGGGCGAGCAGTACTTC. This codes for CASSPRQDRGEQYF.

This chain connects TRBV5-1 to TRBJ1-2; 10 nucleotides agree with TRBD1. The V and J ends lost 4 bases and 5 bases, in that order; junction bases with no gene match: 11. CDR3 length equals 16 residues. CDR1 and CDR2 from the germline V gene are SGHRS and YFSETQ. CDR3 region: CASSPGGTGEAYGYTF. For the CDR3, the DNA is TGCGCCAGCAGCCCCGGGGGGACAGGGGAAGCATATGGCTACACCTTC.

A remark on this clone: Other nucleotide sequences from this sample produce the same CDR3. The rearrangement links TRBV6-1 to TRBJ1-2, with D maybe TRBD1 (6 bases). The germline V gene has CDR1 MNHNS and CDR2 SASEGT. The CDR3 spans 12 residues. V gave up 4 bases and J gave up 7 bases, with 10 bases separating them. The CDR3 loop reads CASSGGLGGYTF. The CDR3 nucleotides are TGTGCCAGCAGTGGGGGGCTGGGTGGCTACACCTTC.

V usage is TRBV6-1 and J usage is TRBJ2-7; 8 bases are a match to TRBD2. This CDR3 is built from 14 residues. After removal of 6 bases from V and 13 bases from J, the junction contained 17 bases not matched to a gene. Germline V gene lookup returns CDR1 MNHNS and CDR2 SASEGT. The CDR3 loop is CASSGRAGLDPLYF. The CDR3 bases are TGTGCCAGCAGCGGGAGGGCAGGGTTAGATCCTCTATACTTC.